One and the same sample provided the 11 T cell receptor beta chains below, sequenced in a study of T cell changes during pregnancy in multiple sclerosis. Sequencing used immunoSEQ multiplex PCR; TCRdb keeps in-frame clones, though not all of them. The repertoire holds approximately 85,000 clones, with roughly 92% as singletons. This specimen consisted of peripheral blood, obtained in the first trimester of pregnancy. Every receptor here comes from a female donor with multiple sclerosis, enrolled in a pregnancy study.

The genes are TRBV5-1 and TRBJ1-2; D is undetermined. Germline values: CDR1 SGHRS, CDR2 YFSETQ. Trimming pared 0 bases from V and 4 bases from J, leaving 13 bases between. The CDR3 is 15 amino acids. CDR3 nucleotide sequence: TGCGCCAGCAGCTTGGCGATAGACACTCGCTATGGCTACACCTTC. Protein sequence: CASSLAIDTRYGYTF.

This sequence joins TRBV4-3 and TRBJ2-5; the D gene is possibly TRBD1 (5 bases). V lost 0 bases, J lost 3 bases, and 11 bases lay in between. Germline assignment: CDR1 LGHNA and CDR2 YSLEER. CDR3 length: 15 amino acids. The CDR3: CASSQDRGREETQYF. CDR3 sequence (DNA): TGCGCCAGCAGCCAAGATAGGGGCAGAGAAGAGACCCAGTACTTC.

The chain couples TRBV5-4 to TRBJ2-1; the match to TRBD1 covers 7 bases. Per germline, CDR1 SGHNT and CDR2 YYREEE (reference sequence). There are 17 residues in the CDR3. V dropped 0 bases and J dropped 0; count of bases not matched to a gene: 6. CDR3 coding DNA: TGTGCCAGCAGCTTGGGACAGGGCCCATCCTCCTACAATGAGCAGTTCTTC. Translating gives CASSLGQGPSSYNEQFF.

The V and J genes are TRBV12-2 and TRBJ2-7; no check of the table's D call, TRBD1, against the DNA was made. TRBV12-2 is reported as a pseudogene. The CDR3 covers 20 residues. The CDR3 DNA is TGTGCAAGTCGCTTCCCACTTACCGCTGAGACAGGCCGTAACTTCTACGAGCAGTACTTC. Protein sequence: CASRFPLTAETGRNFYEQYF.

The V and J genes are TRBV29-1 and TRBJ2-1, with 7 bases lining up with TRBD2. CDR3 length equals 15 residues. J lost 7 bases, V lost 1 base, and 10 bases had no gene match. Germline V CDR1 and CDR2: SQVTM, ANQGSEA. The CDR3 protein is CSVEGLERDPNEQFF. CDR3 sequence (DNA): TGCAGCGTTGAAGGTCTTGAGCGGGACCCTAATGAGCAGTTCTTC.

V gene TRBV11-2 combines with J gene TRBJ1-1; D is perhaps TRBD1 (5 bases). The CDR3 is 15 amino acids. Trimming stripped 1 base from V and 1 base from J, with 10 bases between. Germline values: CDR1 SGHAT, CDR2 FQNNGV. This CDR3 reads CASSLGGGGNTEAFF. CDR3 coding DNA: TGTGCCAGCAGCTTAGGTGGGGGAGGGAACACTGAAGCTTTCTTT.

The chain has TRBV7-6 and TRBJ1-5; D may be TRBD1 (5 bases). The germline V gene has CDR1 SGHVS and CDR2 FNYEAQ. The CDR3 has 15 residues. Deletions cut 0 bases from V and 6 bases from J, with 12 bases between. Here the CDR3 reads CASSLASGVGQPQHF. In DNA, the CDR3 is TGTGCCAGCAGCTTAGCGTCGGGGGTGGGTCAGCCCCAGCATTTT.

The rearrangement uses TRBV15 and TRBJ2-6; weak D call: TRBD2 (5 bases). Trimming took off 1 base at V and 4 bases at J, with 11 bases between the two ends. CDR3 size: 16 residues. Germline values: CDR1 LNHNV, CDR2 YYDKDF (reference sequence). Here the CDR3 DNA reads TGTGCCACCAGCAGAGGAGGGTCGGGGGGGGCCAACGTCCTGACTTTC. It specifies CATSRGGSGGANVLTF.

This chain joins TRBV6-4 and TRBJ1-2; D is undetermined. The CDR3 totals 15 residues. CDR1 and CDR2 (germline): MRHNA, SNTAGT. Trimming took off 2 bases at V and 4 bases at J, with 14 bases between the two ends. This CDR3 is CASSDTTRGGYGYTF. CDR3 bases: TGTGCCAGCAGTGACACAACTCGGGGAGGCTATGGCTACACCTTC.

The chain combines TRBV4-3 with TRBJ2-7, with no clear D. The germline V gene encodes CDR1 LGHNA and CDR2 YSLEER. The germline V and J ends were trimmed by 3 bases and 3 bases, with 15 bases remaining between them. The length of the CDR3 is 15 residues. The CDR3 reads CASSHTAQAYYEQYF. In nucleotides, the CDR3 is TGCGCCAGCAGCCACACGGCGCAGGCCTACTACGAGCAGTACTTC.

The gene calls are TRBV7-2 and TRBJ2-5; D is unclear. V was shortened by 3 bases and J by 4 bases, with 6 bases between the two germline ends. CDR1 SGHTA and CDR2 FQGNSA come from the germline V gene. The CDR3 sequence is 12 residues long. CDR3 sequence reads: CASSFERETQYF. DNA for the CDR3: TGTGCCAGCAGCTTTGAGCGAGAGACCCAGTACTTC.